These 7 T cell receptor beta chains came from one sample sequenced in a study of T-cell memory formation after mild COVID-19. Via MiXCR, TCRdb re-called the 5' RACE reads, giving one row per CDR3 protein. The sample has about 260,000 distinct CDR3 sequences; 15% to 20% are singletons. Input material: PBMCs or a T cell subset sorted from them (not recorded which). The receptors here all came from a man between 18 and 35 years old who had mild COVID-19 (a few samples of this study predate the infection). Cell type and time point are not known.

This clonotype was detected a few times. This chain's CDR3 is CASSQVLGKTQYF. The CDR3 DNA reads TGTGCCAGCAGCCAAGTATTAGGGAAGACCCAGTACTTC. The chain employs TRBV4-2 and TRBJ2-5, with unresolved D. Germline V gives CDR1 LGHNA, CDR2 YNFKEQ. The CDR3 is 13 residues long. Trimming left V 1 base short and J 6 bases short, with 9 bases between.

This clonotype was found many times. The CDR3 DNA follows: TGTGCCAGCAGTTCGGGGGCCATCTATGGCTACACCTTC. Translated: CASSSGAIYGYTF. The chain has TRBV6-2 or TRBV6-3 and TRBJ1-2, with a tentative D call TRBD1 (6 bases). The CDR3 has 13 amino acids. The germline CDR1 and CDR2 sequences are MNHEY and SVGEGT. Deletions cut 4 bases from V and 4 bases from J, with 10 bases between.

This clonotype was seen a handful of times. The chain uses TRBV6-2 or TRBV6-3 and TRBJ2-1; D unclear. The CDR3 covers 12 residues. Germline CDR1 and CDR2: MNHEY and SVGEGT. V was cut by 5 bases and J by 7 bases, with 9 bases left in between. CDR3 residues: CASSLFVNEQFF. The CDR3 DNA reads TGTGCCAGCAGTCTTTTTGTGAATGAGCAGTTCTTC.

This clonotype was seen a few times. CDR3 sequence: CASSPSQHGANVLTF. DNA of the CDR3: TGCGCCAGCAGCCCCTCCCAGCATGGGGCCAACGTCCTGACTTTC. The J gene is TRBJ2-6, the V gene TRBV4-1; no firm D call. Trimming left V 4 bases short and J 3 bases short, with 10 bases between. This CDR3 contains 15 residues. Germline-derived CDR1 and CDR2 are MGHRA and YSYEKL.

A few counts support this clonotype. The V gene is TRBV7-2, the J gene TRBJ1-6, with D hard to call. V was cut by 4 bases and J by 9 bases, with 13 bases left in between. CDR3 length equals 14 residues. CDR1 is SGHTA, CDR2 FQGNSA, per germline. Written as DNA, the CDR3 is TGTGCCAGCAGCTCCGCTTCAATCGGTTCACCCCTCCACTTT. Translation gives CASSSASIGSPLHF.

In this sample, this clonotype turned up many times. The genes are TRBV6-2 or TRBV6-3 and TRBJ2-3; the D is unclear. The V and J ends lost 0 bases and 5 bases respectively, with 3 bases between them. CDR3 length equals 12 residues. Per the germline V gene, CDR1 is MNHEY and CDR2 is SVGEGT. Written as DNA, the CDR3 is TGTGCCAGCAGTTACTCCGTAGATACGCAGTATTTT. Translated: CASSYSVDTQYF.

The chain uses TRBV9 and TRBJ2-7, with TRBD1 matching 7 bases. The CDR3 covers 17 residues. From germline, CDR1 is SGDLS and CDR2 YYNGEE. Trimming at V came to 3 bases and at J to 0 bases, leaving 12 bases not matched to a gene. This CDR3 is CASSAGLTGFSSYEQYF. In DNA form, the CDR3 reads TGTGCCAGCAGCGCCGGATTGACAGGGTTTAGCTCCTACGAGCAGTACTTC.